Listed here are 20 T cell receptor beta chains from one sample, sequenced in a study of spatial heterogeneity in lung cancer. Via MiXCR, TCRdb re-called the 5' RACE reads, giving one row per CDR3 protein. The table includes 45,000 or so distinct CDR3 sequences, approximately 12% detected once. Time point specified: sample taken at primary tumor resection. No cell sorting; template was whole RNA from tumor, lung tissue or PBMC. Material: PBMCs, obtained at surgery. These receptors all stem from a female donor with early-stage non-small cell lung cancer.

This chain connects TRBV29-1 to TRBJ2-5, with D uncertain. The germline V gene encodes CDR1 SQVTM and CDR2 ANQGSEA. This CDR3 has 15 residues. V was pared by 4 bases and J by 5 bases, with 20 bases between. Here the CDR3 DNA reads TGCAGCGTTGGAGCCTCGCCCCAAACCAGCGAGACCCAGTACTTC. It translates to CSVGASPQTSETQYF.

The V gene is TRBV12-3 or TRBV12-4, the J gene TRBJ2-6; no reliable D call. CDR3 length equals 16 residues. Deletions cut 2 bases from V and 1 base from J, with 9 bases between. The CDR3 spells CASSLPRSSGANVLTF. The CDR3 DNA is TGTGCCAGCAGTTTACCCCGGTCGTCTGGGGCCAACGTCCTGACTTTC.

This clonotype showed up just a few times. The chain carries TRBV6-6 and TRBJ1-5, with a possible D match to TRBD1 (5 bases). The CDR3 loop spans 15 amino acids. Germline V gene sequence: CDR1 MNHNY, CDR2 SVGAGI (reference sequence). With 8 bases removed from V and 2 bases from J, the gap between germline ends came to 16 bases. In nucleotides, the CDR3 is TGTGCCAGCCAAACCGGAGGGGCGCGCAATCAGCCCCAGCATTTT. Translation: CASQTGGARNQPQHF.

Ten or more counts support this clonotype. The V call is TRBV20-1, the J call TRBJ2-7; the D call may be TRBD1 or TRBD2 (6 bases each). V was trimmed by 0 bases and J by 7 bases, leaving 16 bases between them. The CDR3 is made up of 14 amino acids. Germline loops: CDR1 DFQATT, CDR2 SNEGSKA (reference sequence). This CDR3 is CSARDVGARGEQYF. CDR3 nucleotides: TGCAGTGCTAGAGATGTGGGGGCCCGGGGGGAGCAGTACTTC.

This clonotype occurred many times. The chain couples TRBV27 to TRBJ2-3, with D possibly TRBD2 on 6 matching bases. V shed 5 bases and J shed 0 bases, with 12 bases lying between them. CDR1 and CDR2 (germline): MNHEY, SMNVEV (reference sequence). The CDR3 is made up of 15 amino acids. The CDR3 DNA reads TGTGCCAGCAGTAGTATAGCGGCTAGCACAGATACGCAGTATTTT. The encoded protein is CASSSIAASTDTQYF.

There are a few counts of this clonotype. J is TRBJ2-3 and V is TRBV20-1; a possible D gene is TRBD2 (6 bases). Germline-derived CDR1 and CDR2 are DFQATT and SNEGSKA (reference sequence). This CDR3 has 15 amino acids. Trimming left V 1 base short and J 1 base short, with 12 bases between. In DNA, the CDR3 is TGCAGTGCTAGAGTACTAGCCCGAGGCACAGATACGCAGTATTTT. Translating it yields CSARVLARGTDTQYF.

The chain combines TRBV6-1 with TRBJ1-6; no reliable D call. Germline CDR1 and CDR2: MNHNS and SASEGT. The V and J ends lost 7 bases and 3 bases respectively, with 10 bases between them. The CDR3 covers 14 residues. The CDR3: CASKEGSYNSPLHF. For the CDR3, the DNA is TGTGCCAGCAAGGAAGGGAGCTATAATTCACCCCTCCACTTT.

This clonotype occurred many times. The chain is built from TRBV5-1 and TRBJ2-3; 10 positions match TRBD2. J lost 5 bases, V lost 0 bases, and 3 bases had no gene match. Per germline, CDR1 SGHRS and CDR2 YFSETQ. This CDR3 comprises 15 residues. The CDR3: CASSLVLAGLDTQYF. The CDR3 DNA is TGCGCCAGCAGCTTGGTACTAGCGGGGTTAGATACGCAGTATTTT.

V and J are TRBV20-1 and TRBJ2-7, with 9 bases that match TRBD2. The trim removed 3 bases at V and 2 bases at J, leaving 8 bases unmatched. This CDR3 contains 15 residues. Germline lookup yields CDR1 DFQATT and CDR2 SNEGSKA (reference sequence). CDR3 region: CSARELAGRAYEQYF. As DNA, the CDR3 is TGCAGTGCTAGGGAACTAGCGGGTCGGGCCTACGAGCAGTACTTC.

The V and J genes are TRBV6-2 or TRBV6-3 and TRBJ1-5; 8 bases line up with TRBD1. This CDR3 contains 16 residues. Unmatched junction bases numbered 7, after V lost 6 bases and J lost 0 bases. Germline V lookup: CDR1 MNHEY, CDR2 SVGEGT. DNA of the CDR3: TGTGCCAGCAGGTCGACAGGGGCTCTTAGCAATCAGCCCCAGCATTTT. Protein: CASRSTGALSNQPQHF.

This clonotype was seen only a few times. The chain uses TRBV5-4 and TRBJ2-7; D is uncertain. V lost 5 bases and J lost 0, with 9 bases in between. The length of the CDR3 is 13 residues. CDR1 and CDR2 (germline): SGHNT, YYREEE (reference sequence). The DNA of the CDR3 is TGTGCCAGCAGATATTGGAGCTCCTACGAGCAGTACTTC. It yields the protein CASRYWSSYEQYF.

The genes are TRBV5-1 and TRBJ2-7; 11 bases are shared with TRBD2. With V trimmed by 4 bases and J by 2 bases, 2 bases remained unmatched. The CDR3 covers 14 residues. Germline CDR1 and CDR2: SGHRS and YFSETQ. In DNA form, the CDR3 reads TGCGCCAGCAGCGCGACTAGCGGGGCCTACGAGCAGTACTTC. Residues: CASSATSGAYEQYF. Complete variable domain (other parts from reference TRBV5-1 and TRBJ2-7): KAGVTQTPRYLIKTRGQQVTLSCSPISGHRSVSWYQQTPGQGLQFLFEYFSETQRNKGNFPGRFSGRQFSNSRSEMNVSTLELGDSALYLCASSATSGAYEQYFGPGTRLTVT.

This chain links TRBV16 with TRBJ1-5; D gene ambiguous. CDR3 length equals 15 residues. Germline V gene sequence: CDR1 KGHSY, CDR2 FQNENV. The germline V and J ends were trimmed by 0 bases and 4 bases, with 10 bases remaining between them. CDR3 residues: CASSQSKGRNQPQHF. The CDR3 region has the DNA TGTGCCAGCAGCCAATCTAAGGGCCGGAATCAGCCCCAGCATTTT.

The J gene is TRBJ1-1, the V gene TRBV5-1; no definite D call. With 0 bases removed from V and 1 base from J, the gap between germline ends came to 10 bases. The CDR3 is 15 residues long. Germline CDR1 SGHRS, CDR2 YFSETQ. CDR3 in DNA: TGCGCCAGCAGCTTGGTAGAGGGTGGGAACACTGAAGCTTTCTTT. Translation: CASSLVEGGNTEAFF. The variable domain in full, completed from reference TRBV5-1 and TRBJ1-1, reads KAGVTQTPRYLIKTRGQQVTLSCSPISGHRSVSWYQQTPGQGLQFLFEYFSETQRNKGNFPGRFSGRQFSNSRSEMNVSTLELGDSALYLCASSLVEGGNTEAFFGQGTRLTVV.

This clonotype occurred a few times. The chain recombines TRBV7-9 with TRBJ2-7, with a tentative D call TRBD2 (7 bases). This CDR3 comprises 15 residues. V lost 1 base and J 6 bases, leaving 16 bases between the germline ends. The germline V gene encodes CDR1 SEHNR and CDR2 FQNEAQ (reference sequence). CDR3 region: CASSLGGGRGGEQYF. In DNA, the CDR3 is TGTGCCAGCAGCTTAGGCGGGGGCAGGGGTGGCGAGCAGTACTTC. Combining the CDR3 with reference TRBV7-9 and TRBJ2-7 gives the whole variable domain DTGVSQNPRHKITKRGQNVTFRCDPISEHNRLYWYRQTLGQGPEFLTYFQNEAQLEKSRLLSDRFSAERPKGSFSTLEIQRTEQGDSAMYLCASSLGGGRGGEQYFGPGTRLTVT.

For the CDR3, the DNA is TGCAGTGCCTCTGGTTTGGATACGCAGTATTTT. Translation gives CSASGLDTQYF. The chain uses TRBV20-1 and TRBJ2-3, with D hard to call. Germline values: CDR1 DFQATT, CDR2 SNEGSKA (reference sequence). Trimming cost V 6 bases and J 6 bases, with 10 bases left between them. There are 11 residues in the CDR3.

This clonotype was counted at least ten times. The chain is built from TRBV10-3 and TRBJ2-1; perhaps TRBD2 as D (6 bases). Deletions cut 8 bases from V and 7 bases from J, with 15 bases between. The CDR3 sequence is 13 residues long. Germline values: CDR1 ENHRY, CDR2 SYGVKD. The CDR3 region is CAIRLGGDNEQFF. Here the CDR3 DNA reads TGTGCCATCCGACTGGGGGGTGATAATGAGCAGTTCTTC.

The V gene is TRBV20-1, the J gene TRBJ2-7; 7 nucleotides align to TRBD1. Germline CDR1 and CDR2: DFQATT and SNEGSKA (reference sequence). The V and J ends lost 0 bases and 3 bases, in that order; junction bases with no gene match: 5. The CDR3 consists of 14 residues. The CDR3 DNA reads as TGCAGTGCTAGAGATCAGACAGGGAACTACGAGCAGTACTTC. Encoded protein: CSARDQTGNYEQYF.

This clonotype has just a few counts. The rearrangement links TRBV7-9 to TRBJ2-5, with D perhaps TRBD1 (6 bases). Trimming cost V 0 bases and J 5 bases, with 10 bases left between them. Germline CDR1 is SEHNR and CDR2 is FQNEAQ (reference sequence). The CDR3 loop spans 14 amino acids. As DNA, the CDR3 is TGTGCCAGCAGCTTAGCAGGGGGATGGGAGACCCAGTACTTC. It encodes CASSLAGGWETQYF. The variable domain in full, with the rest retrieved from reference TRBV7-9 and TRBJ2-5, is DTGVSQNPRHKITKRGQNVTFRCDPISEHNRLYWYRQTLGQGPEFLTYFQNEAQLEKSRLLSDRFSAERPKGSFSTLEIQRTEQGDSAMYLCASSLAGGWETQYFGPGTRLLVL.

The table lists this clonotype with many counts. In DNA, the CDR3 is TGTGCCAGCAGCCAGGAAATCGGGCGGTACGAGCAGTACTTC. This codes for CASSQEIGRYEQYF. The V gene is TRBV4-2, the J gene TRBJ2-7; no definite D call. The germline V gene has CDR1 LGHNA and CDR2 YNFKEQ. This CDR3 comprises 14 residues. V was clipped by 3 bases and J by 4 bases, with 13 bases between them.